This passage covers 30 T cell receptor beta chains from one sample sequenced in a study of T cells expressing NK-cell markers. TCRdb reprocessed the 5' RACE reads and reports one entry per CDR3 protein, with no DNA. The sample holds 550,000 to 600,000 distinct CDR3 sequences. Sample: blood T cells: a sorted CD56 or NKG2C T cell subset, CD4+ or CD8+ T cells, or bulk PBMC T cells (not recorded which). The receptors derive from a man aged 18-30 years in good health.

The chain combines TRBV12-3 or TRBV12-4 with TRBJ2-3; TCRdb gives TRBD1 as the D gene, but with no DNA this cannot be confirmed. There are 14 residues in the CDR3. CDR3: CASSLREPGGEQYF.

The V gene is TRBV7-2, the J gene TRBJ2-7. The CDR3 is 11 amino acids. The germline CDR1 and CDR2 sequences are SGHTA and FQGNSA. CDR3 loop: CASSSLYEQYF.

The chain carries TRBV20-1 and TRBJ2-7. The germline V gene encodes CDR1 DFQATT and CDR2 SNEGSKA (reference sequence). CDR3 length equals 12 residues. The CDR3: CSARDYFFTQYF.

This chain connects TRBV19 to TRBJ2-1. The CDR3 totals 15 residues. CDR1 is LNHDA and CDR2 is SQIVND in the germline V gene (reference sequence). This CDR3 reads CASCSAGRSYNEQFF.

The rearrangement uses TRBV12-3 or TRBV12-4 and TRBJ2-1; the TCRdb call, TRBD1, lacks DNA for checking. The length of the CDR3 is 16 residues. The CDR3 loop is CASTWERPQGADEQFF.

The gene calls are TRBV7-9 and TRBJ2-1; TCRdb outputs TRBD2, but without DNA this stays unchecked. Germline V gene lookup returns CDR1 SEHNR and CDR2 FQNEAQ (reference sequence). This CDR3 contains 16 residues. The CDR3 spells CASSSTSGRRANEQFF. Together with reference TRBV7-9 and TRBJ2-1, the CDR3 gives the full variable domain: DTGVSQNPRHKITKRGQNVTFRCDPISEHNRLYWYRQTLGQGPEFLTYFQNEAQLEKSRLLSDRFSAERPKGSFSTLEIQRTEQGDSAMYLCASSSTSGRRANEQFFGPGTRLTVL.

The chain recombines TRBV7-9 with TRBJ1-2. Germline CDR1 SEHNR, CDR2 FQNEAQ (reference sequence). This CDR3 spans 12 amino acids. The CDR3 spells CASSLGANGYTF.

The CDR3 region is CATLKAGASFLSYNEQFF. The rearrangement uses TRBV21-1 and TRBJ2-1; TCRdb picks TRBD2, but there is no DNA to check that call. TRBV21-1 is a pseudogene. The CDR3 runs to 18 residues.

This chain connects TRBV5-1 to TRBJ2-5; the TCRdb D gene call, TRBD2, has no DNA to confirm it. The CDR3 contains 13 residues. CDR1 and CDR2 (germline): SGHRS, YFSETQ. The CDR3 protein is CASSSQSGETQYF.

This sequence joins TRBV29-1 and TRBJ2-1; as DNA is missing, the TRBD1 call by TCRdb cannot be tested. This CDR3 spans 13 amino acids. Germline V CDR1 and CDR2: SQVTM, ANQGSEA. The CDR3 region is CSAGVYRAGEQFF.

V usage is TRBV29-1 and J usage is TRBJ1-1. Germline V CDR1 and CDR2: SQVTM, ANQGSEA. CDR3 length: 15 amino acids. CDR3 sequence reads: CSVSSLGYLGTEAFF.

The chain uses TRBV29-1 and TRBJ2-1; TCRdb calls TRBD2, which cannot be checked without DNA. The CDR3 consists of 14 residues. The germline V gene has CDR1 SQVTM and CDR2 ANQGSEA. The CDR3 here is CMVEGTSSYNEQFF.

The J gene is TRBJ2-2, the V gene TRBV4-3; no DNA is available, so the TRBD2 call from TCRdb remains unchecked. The CDR3 consists of 17 residues. In germline, CDR1 is LGHNA, CDR2 YSLEER. CDR3 sequence reads: CASSQVWREGPSGELFF.

The V gene is TRBV7-9, the J gene TRBJ2-1; the D call of TRBD2 rests on TCRdb alone, since no DNA is present to check it. Germline-derived CDR1 and CDR2 are SEHNR and FQNEAQ (reference sequence). The CDR3 has 17 amino acids. CDR3 protein: CASSLAEREGPYNEQFF. The variable domain in full, with the rest retrieved from reference TRBV7-9 and TRBJ2-1, is DTGVSQNPRHKITKRGQNVTFRCDPISEHNRLYWYRQTLGQGPEFLTYFQNEAQLEKSRLLSDRFSAERPKGSFSTLEIQRTEQGDSAMYLCASSLAEREGPYNEQFFGPGTRLTVL.

This chain links TRBV11-3 with TRBJ1-2; TCRdb gives TRBD1 as the D gene, but with no DNA this cannot be confirmed. The CDR3 runs 14 residues. Germline V gene sequence: CDR1 SGHNT, CDR2 YENEEA. The CDR3 here is CASSTTGANYGYTF.

The rearrangement joins TRBV7-8 to TRBJ1-4. Germline lookup yields CDR1 SGHVS and CDR2 FQNEAQ. CDR3 length: 17 amino acids. CDR3 protein: CASSSIDGGARVEKLFF.

The chain recombines TRBV5-6 with TRBJ2-2; no DNA is available, so the TRBD2 call from TCRdb remains unchecked. This CDR3 contains 18 residues. Germline-derived CDR1 and CDR2 are SGHDT and YYEEEE. The CDR3 sequence is CASSLEAGGPIYTGELFF.

J is TRBJ2-7 and V is TRBV7-9. The CDR3 consists of 12 residues. Germline CDR1 SEHNR, CDR2 FQNEAQ (reference sequence). CDR3 in amino acids: CATQEASYEQYF.

The chain joins TRBV15 to TRBJ2-3; TCRdb calls TRBD1, which cannot be checked without DNA. The CDR3 is made up of 14 amino acids. Germline-derived CDR1 and CDR2 are LNHNV and YYDKDF (reference sequence). CDR3 sequence: CATSKGEAADTQYF.

The chain uses TRBV7-2 and TRBJ2-5; the D call of TRBD1 rests on TCRdb alone, since no DNA is present to check it. The CDR3 is made up of 14 amino acids. Germline V lookup: CDR1 SGHTA, CDR2 FQGNSA. The CDR3 protein is CASSLEGYWETQYF.

The rearrangement links TRBV3-1 to TRBJ1-2; the TCRdb D gene call, TRBD1, has no DNA to confirm it. Germline CDR1 LGHDT, CDR2 YNNKEL (reference sequence). The CDR3 consists of 15 residues. CDR3 sequence reads: CASSQTTGGQGGYTF.

The chain carries TRBV11-2 and TRBJ2-1; TCRdb lists TRBD2, though no DNA is available to test this call. The CDR3 spans 21 residues. Germline lookup yields CDR1 SGHAT and CDR2 FQNNGV. CDR3 sequence reads: CASTAPEGRSGSWMSYNEQFF. Filled out from reference TRBV11-2 and TRBJ2-1, the complete variable domain reads EAGVAQSPRYKIIEKRQSVAFWCNPISGHATLYWYQQILGQGPKLLIQFQNNGVVDDSQLPKDRFSAERLKGVDSTLKIQPAKLEDSAVYLCASTAPEGRSGSWMSYNEQFFGPGTRLTVL.

J is TRBJ2-7 and V is TRBV12-3 or TRBV12-4. This CDR3 spans 14 amino acids. This chain's CDR3 is CASSLDFGAGEQYF.

The CDR3: CASSSGGGRSTDTQYF. The chain has TRBV5-1 and TRBJ2-3; the D gene TCRdb calls, TRBD2, cannot be checked with no DNA. Germline CDR1 SGHRS, CDR2 YFSETQ. The CDR3 covers 16 residues.

The V call is TRBV5-1, the J call TRBJ2-5; TCRdb names TRBD1, which stays unverified in the absence of DNA. This CDR3 has 16 residues. Germline V gene data show CDR1 as SGHRS and CDR2 as YFSETQ. CDR3 sequence: CASLFQPLGGQETQYF.

This rearrangement joins TRBV28 to TRBJ2-4; TCRdb names TRBD1, which stays unverified in the absence of DNA. CDR1 MDHEN and CDR2 SYDVKM come from the germline V gene. The CDR3 loop spans 15 amino acids. The CDR3: CASSSSRASKNIQYF.

The chain couples TRBV28 to TRBJ1-2. The V gene's germline CDR1 is MDHEN and CDR2 SYDVKM. The CDR3 is 15 residues long. The CDR3 loop is CASSLLAVMDYGYTF.

This rearrangement joins TRBV19 to TRBJ2-5. The CDR3 consists of 14 residues. CDR1 and CDR2 from the germline V gene are LNHDA and SQIVND (reference sequence). The CDR3 is CASSISLREETQYF.

This chain uses TRBV29-1 with TRBJ2-1; TCRdb designates TRBD2, a call that cannot be tested without DNA. Germline CDR1 SQVTM, CDR2 ANQGSEA. The CDR3 extends over 14 amino acids. CDR3: CSVPRDSAYNEQFF.

The chain is built from TRBV7-6 and TRBJ2-7; with no DNA, the TCRdb D assignment of TRBD1 cannot be verified. Looked up from germline, CDR1 is SGHVS and CDR2 is FNYEAQ. CDR3 length: 17 amino acids. CDR3 sequence reads: CASSPYGGGTVSYEQYF. Variable domain in full (rest from reference TRBV7-6 and TRBJ2-7): GAGVSQSPRYKVTKRGQDVALRCDPISGHVSLYWYRQALGQGPEFLTYFNYEAQQDKSGLPNDRFSAERPEGSISTLTIQRTEQRDSAMYRCASSPYGGGTVSYEQYFGPGTRLTVT.